The clone carrying this TCR beta chain was seen repeatedly, ten times or more. What it binds is not known. This entry belongs to a study of T-cell reconstitution after alpha-beta-depleted transplantation in children. Preparation of the TCRbeta library used unique molecular identifiers. Using its own MiXCR run on the PCR reads, TCRdb lists one record per CDR3 protein. The table has 250,000 to 300,000 distinct CDR3 sequences, over 7% seen once. Regarding the study as a whole: At day 60, the high TCRbeta diversity found in some patients originated from recipient T cells and thymic progenitors that had survived. Newly made T cells mostly supplied T-cell counts and diversity one year after transplant. Reported findings indicate that, about two months after transplant, alpha-beta T cells came from several hundred expanded clones, which were derived from non-depleted graft cells.

The starting material was peripheral blood, obtained 360 days after TCRalphabeta/CD19-depleted stem cell transplant. The TCR was taken from a female patient between 2 and 15 years old who had a stem cell transplant for Fanconi anemia, so the T cells may come from the graft donor.

CDR3 DNA sequence: TGTGCCAGCAGCCAAACCTCTAGCGGGAGGGCTTACAATGAGCAGTTCTTC. This encodes CASSQTSSGRAYNEQFF. This rearrangement joins TRBV3-1 to TRBJ2-1; TRBD2 agrees at 12 bases. Germline V gene data show CDR1 as LGHDT and CDR2 as YNNKEL (reference sequence). The CDR3 consists of 17 residues. V trimming: 2 bases; J trimming: 4 bases; junction bases outside the gene matches: 6.